These 28 T cell receptor beta chains were sequenced from one sample in a study of glioma-infiltrating T cells after dendritic cell vaccination (dated by TCRdb to between 2015 and 2016). Library prep was done by the immunoSEQ multiplex PCR assay. The immuneACCESS repertoire file appears here via TCRdb, limited to in-frame rearrangements. These files lack a portion of the clones; in checked studies, under half of the deficit traces to unresolved V genes, and the cause of the others is not known. The sample table holds 80,000 to 100,000 clones, of which around three quarters were seen once. The ten largest make up around 5.4% of the sample. The specimen comprised blood, sampled before dendritic cell vaccination. These receptors were obtained from a human donor with glioblastoma.

This clone was observed a single time. The chain has TRBV28 and TRBJ1-2; D is unclear. V lost 5 bases to trimming and J lost 4 bases, with 8 bases between them. Looked up from germline, CDR1 is MDHEN and CDR2 is SYDVKM. The CDR3 totals 12 residues. The CDR3: CASSPESYGYTF. CDR3 DNA sequence: TGTGCCAGCAGTCCAGAATCCTATGGCTACACCTTC.

V is TRBV7-2 and J is TRBJ2-3, with 9 bases lining up with TRBD1. Unmatched junction bases numbered 3, after V lost 4 bases and J lost 10 bases. Per the germline V gene, CDR1 is SGHTA and CDR2 is FQGNSA. CDR3 length: 12 amino acids. CDR3 sequence: CASSSRTGAQYF. In nucleotides, the CDR3 is TGTGCCAGCAGCTCACGGACAGGGGCGCAGTATTTT.

This clone was counted once. This chain links TRBV2 with TRBJ2-7, with TRBD2 identical over 11 bases. Germline V lookup: CDR1 SNHLY, CDR2 FYNNEI. The CDR3 totals 15 residues. With 9 bases clipped from V and 2 bases from J, the junction kept 9 bases outside the gene matches. The CDR3 spells CARGETSGTTYEQYF. The CDR3 DNA reads TGTGCCAGGGGGGAGACTAGCGGGACAACCTACGAGCAGTACTTC.

Only a few counts were recorded for this clone. This chain joins TRBV6-5 and TRBJ2-4; 10 bases align to TRBD2. The CDR3 extends over 16 amino acids. V gave up 4 bases and J gave up 8 bases; unmatched junction bases: 11. Germline-derived CDR1 and CDR2 are MNHEY and SVGAGI. The CDR3 nucleotides are TGTGCCAGCAGTTCCCGGCTAGCGGGAGATAGGGACATTCAGTACTTC. This gives the protein CASSSRLAGDRDIQYF.

The rearrangement links TRBV5-1 to TRBJ1-2; D call uncertain. Germline V gene sequence: CDR1 SGHRS, CDR2 YFSETQ. With 0 bases removed from V and 8 bases from J, the gap between germline ends came to 17 bases. CDR3 length equals 15 residues. Here the CDR3 reads CASSLDSGVYEGYTF. Here the CDR3 DNA reads TGCGCCAGCAGCTTGGATTCAGGCGTTTATGAAGGCTACACCTTC.

Written as DNA, the CDR3 is TGCGCCAGCAGCTTGTCCTCGGGGGGAGGGTTCTTC. Translating it yields CASSLSSGGGFF. The rearrangement links TRBV5-1 to TRBJ2-1; 7 bases match TRBD2. With 1 base clipped from V and 15 bases from J, the junction kept 7 bases outside the gene matches. The CDR3 extends over 12 amino acids. Germline V CDR1 and CDR2: SGHRS, YFSETQ. The whole variable domain, remainder taken from reference TRBV5-1 and TRBJ2-1, is KAGVTQTPRYLIKTRGQQVTLSCSPISGHRSVSWYQQTPGQGLQFLFEYFSETQRNKGNFPGRFSGRQFSNSRSEMNVSTLELGDSALYLCASSLSSGGGFFGPGTRLTVL.

DNA of the CDR3: TGTGCCAGCAGCAAATATACGGGGTTGGGTCAGTCTCCTATAGCTGGGCAGCCCCAGCATTTT. Encoded protein: CASSKYTGLGQSPIAGQPQHF. The chain combines TRBV21-1 with TRBJ1-5. TRBV21-1 is reported as a pseudogene. The CDR3 is made up of 21 amino acids.

The V gene is TRBV28, the J gene TRBJ2-7; TRBD2 might be the D (6 bases). Germline V gives CDR1 MDHEN, CDR2 SYDVKM. The CDR3 loop spans 13 amino acids. V lost 7 bases and J lost 6, with 16 bases in between. The CDR3 nucleotides are TGTGCCAGCAACCTGGGGGGAGGTCTCGAGCAGTACTTC. It is translated as CASNLGGGLEQYF.

The chain links TRBV7-2 to TRBJ1-2; D remains ambiguous. Germline V CDR1 and CDR2: SGHTA, FQGNSA. The V end was cut by 1 base, the J end by 3 bases, with 9 bases between. This CDR3 has 14 residues. The CDR3 sequence: CASSLDPRDYGYTF. DNA for the CDR3: TGTGCCAGCAGCTTAGATCCGAGGGACTATGGCTACACCTTC.

V and J are TRBV6-1 and TRBJ2-2; D perhaps matches TRBD2 (5 bases). This CDR3 has 19 amino acids. V shed 2 bases and J shed 3 bases, with 22 bases lying between them. The V gene's germline CDR1 is MNHNS and CDR2 SASEGT. CDR3 residues: CASSENLVPSLGDTGELFF. The CDR3 coding sequence is TGTGCCAGCAGTGAAAATCTGGTGCCGTCGCTCGGGGACACCGGGGAGCTGTTTTTT.

This chain connects TRBV30 to TRBJ1-1; 8 bases fit TRBD1. This CDR3 has 14 residues. The J segment lost 3 bases and the V segment lost 3 bases, leaving 6 bases of the junction unmatched. Per germline, CDR1 GTSNPN and CDR2 SVGIG (reference sequence). DNA for the CDR3: TGTGCCTGGAGGGCCGACAGGGGACACACTGAAGCTTTCTTT. Protein product: CAWRADRGHTEAFF. Full variable domain (outside the CDR3, taken from reference TRBV30 and TRBJ1-1): SQTIHQWPATLVQPVGSPLSLECTVEGTSNPNLYWYRQAAGRGLQLLFYSVGIGQISSEVPQNLSASRPQDRQFILSSKKLLLSDSGFYLCAWRADRGHTEAFFGQGTRLTVV.

The rearrangement links TRBV28 to TRBJ2-7, with 8 bases aligning to TRBD2. The ends lost 3 bases at V and 0 bases at J; junction bases unmatched: 4. There are 15 residues in the CDR3. Germline CDR1 and CDR2: MDHEN and SYDVKM. The CDR3 nucleotides are TGTGCCAGCAGTTTCACTAGCGGTAGCTCCTACGAGCAGTACTTC. Its translation: CASSFTSGSSYEQYF.

This clone was seen a single time. This chain joins TRBV7-3 and TRBJ2-7; 7 positions agree with TRBD2. CDR3 size: 15 residues. The V gene end was trimmed by 0 bases and the J gene end by 4 bases; junction bases not matched to a gene: 6. Germline CDR1 reads SGHTA; CDR2 reads FQGTGA. CDR3 DNA: TGTGCCAGCAGCTTAACTCCGGGACTACCGTACGAGCAGTACTTC. Protein: CASSLTPGLPYEQYF.

The chain joins TRBV4-1 to TRBJ2-3, with TRBD2 as a possible D gene (5 bases). The CDR3 has 16 amino acids. Germline-derived CDR1 and CDR2 are MGHRA and YSYEKL. V gave up 0 bases and J gave up 1 base, with 11 bases separating them. CDR3 in amino acids: CASSQDPGAGTDTQYF. The CDR3 region has the DNA TGCGCCAGCAGCCAAGATCCCGGAGCGGGCACAGATACGCAGTATTTT.

CDR3 protein: CASKGQGATEAFF. As DNA, the CDR3 is TGTGCCAGCAAAGGACAGGGGGCCACTGAAGCTTTCTTT. The V call is TRBV2, the J call TRBJ1-1; TRBD1 aligns across 11 bases. V trimming: 7 bases; J trimming: 4 bases; junction bases outside the gene matches: 2. CDR1 is SNHLY and CDR2 is FYNNEI in the germline V gene. This CDR3 has 13 residues.

The rearrangement links TRBV7-3 to TRBJ2-1; 8 bases are shared with TRBD2. V gave up 5 bases and J gave up 1 base; unmatched junction bases: 13. Germline values: CDR1 SGHTA, CDR2 FQGTGA. CDR3 length: 18 amino acids. The DNA for the CDR3 is TGTGCCAGCAGCCCCGGTCTGGGCGGGAGGAAATCCTACAATGAGCAGTTCTTC. Translating it yields CASSPGLGGRKSYNEQFF.

V gene TRBV10-2 combines with J gene TRBJ2-2; 16 bases line up with TRBD2. The CDR3 spans 19 residues. Germline values: CDR1 WSHSY, CDR2 SAAADI. V trimming: 6 bases; J trimming: 6 bases; junction bases outside the gene matches: 13. The CDR3 DNA sequence: TGCGCCAGCAGCCTAACCGGGACTAGCGGGGGGGCCGTCCCCGGGGAGCTGTTTTTT. Translating gives CASSLTGTSGGAVPGELFF.

This clone showed up just once. The chain links TRBV5-1 to TRBJ2-3; D might be TRBD2 (5 bases). Trimming left V 1 base short and J 6 bases short, with 15 bases between. The germline V gene encodes CDR1 SGHRS and CDR2 YFSETQ. The CDR3 length is 15 residues. CDR3 DNA sequence: TGCGCCAGCAGCTTGTTAGGCGAGGGCGGCGATACGCAGTATTTT. Its protein is CASSLLGEGGDTQYF.

The count of this clone is one. The chain combines TRBV29-1 with TRBJ2-1, with 7 bases identical to TRBD2. The ends lost 4 bases at V and 7 bases at J; junction bases unmatched: 1. The CDR3 is 11 amino acids. Germline V gives CDR1 SQVTM, CDR2 ANQGSEA. The CDR3 region has the DNA TGCAGCGTTGGCGGGGGAAATGAGCAGTTCTTC. It yields the protein CSVGGGNEQFF.

CDR3 sequence (DNA): TGTGCCAGCAGCTTCCAGAACACTGAAGCTTTCTTT. Translating gives CASSFQNTEAFF. J is TRBJ1-1 and V is TRBV11-2; D gene ambiguous. V was cut by 3 bases and J by 1 base, with 3 bases left in between. Germline-derived CDR1 and CDR2 are SGHAT and FQNNGV. The CDR3 is made up of 12 amino acids. Drawing the rest from reference TRBV11-2 and TRBJ1-1, the complete variable domain is EAGVAQSPRYKIIEKRQSVAFWCNPISGHATLYWYQQILGQGPKLLIQFQNNGVVDDSQLPKDRFSAERLKGVDSTLKIQPAKLEDSAVYLCASSFQNTEAFFGQGTRLTVV.

The chain is built from TRBV18 and TRBJ1-1; D ambiguous. Germline lookup yields CDR1 KGHSH and CDR2 LQKENI. The ends were cut back, 0 bases at V and 5 bases at J, with 10 bases in the middle. The CDR3 covers 14 residues. The CDR3 region is CASSPPSLNTEAFF. Written as DNA, the CDR3 is TGTGCCAGCTCACCACCCTCTCTTAATACTGAAGCTTTCTTT.

The chain has TRBV15 and TRBJ1-1; 7 bases map to TRBD1. Trimming cost V 1 base and J 7 bases; bases outside gene matches: 12. This CDR3 is built from 16 residues. CDR1 is LNHNV, CDR2 YYDKDF, per germline (reference sequence). CDR3 sequence (DNA): TGTGCCACCAGCAGAGGCCAGGGGACAGCCTACATTGAAGCTTTCTTT. It yields the protein CATSRGQGTAYIEAFF.

This clone turned up a few times. The chain uses TRBV5-6 and TRBJ1-6; the match to TRBD1 covers 8 bases. CDR1 and CDR2 from the germline V gene are SGHDT and YYEEEE. This CDR3 comprises 15 residues. V lost 4 bases, J lost 2 bases, and 2 bases stayed unmatched. The CDR3 sequence is CASSPTGAYNSPLHF. The CDR3 DNA is TGTGCCAGCAGCCCGACAGGGGCCTATAATTCACCCCTCCACTTT.

This rearrangement joins TRBV7-3 to TRBJ2-3, with a tentative D call TRBD2 (5 bases). This CDR3 contains 14 residues. Germline V gene sequence: CDR1 SGHTA, CDR2 FQGTGA. Trimming took off 3 bases at V and 4 bases at J, with 11 bases between the two ends. DNA of the CDR3: TGTGCCAGCAGCTTTCTCGGAGGCCCAGATACGCAGTATTTT. Translation gives CASSFLGGPDTQYF. The full variable domain, rest sourced from reference TRBV7-3 and TRBJ2-3, is GAGVSQTPSNKVTEKGKYVELRCDPISGHTALYWYRQSLGQGPEFLIYFQGTGAADDSGLPNDRFFAVRPEGSVSTLKIQRTERGDSAVYLCASSFLGGPDTQYFGPGTRLTVL.

J is TRBJ2-3 and V is TRBV28; 8 bases match TRBD1. The V and J ends lost 6 bases and 0 bases, in that order; junction bases with no gene match: 5. The V gene's germline CDR1 is MDHEN and CDR2 SYDVKM. CDR3 length: 15 amino acids. The CDR3 DNA is TGTGCCAGCAGAGAATGGACAGGGAGCACAGATACGCAGTATTTT. This translates into CASREWTGSTDTQYF.

The CDR3 spells CAISGGGRTGELFF. CDR3 nucleotides: TGTGCCATCAGTGGCGGAGGGCGCACCGGGGAGCTGTTTTTT. The V and J genes are TRBV10-3 and TRBJ2-2; a weak D match, TRBD2 (6 bases). This CDR3 region has 14 residues. V gave up 4 bases and J gave up 4 bases, with 10 bases separating them. The germline V gene encodes CDR1 ENHRY and CDR2 SYGVKD.

The rearrangement joins TRBV18 to TRBJ2-4; D may be TRBD2 (6 bases). Trimming cost V 6 bases and J 9 bases, with 21 bases left between them. CDR3 size: 15 residues. CDR1 is KGHSH, CDR2 LQKENI, per germline. CDR3 in DNA: TGTGCCAGCTCCCGGCCGGGACTGGGAGAGAGCATTCAGTACTTC. It specifies CASSRPGLGESIQYF.

This rearrangement joins TRBV14 to TRBJ1-1, with 9 positions matching TRBD1. This CDR3 region has 15 residues. The V gene's germline CDR1 is SGHDN and CDR2 FVKESK. V shed 5 bases, J shed 2 bases, and the junction held 6 bases outside the gene matches. CDR3 nucleotides: TGTGCCAGCAGCAAGCGGACAGGGGACAACACTGAAGCTTTCTTT. As protein: CASSKRTGDNTEAFF.